This TCR beta chain emerged from a study of OX40 agonist ivuxolimab in advanced cancers. For context, the study as a whole: Ivuxolimab was a fully human IgG2 agonistic monoclonal antibody targeting the costimulatory receptor OX40 (CD134). Intravenous ivuxolimab was administered to patients every 2 weeks at six dose levels: 0.01, 0.1, 0.3, 1.5, 3 and 10 mg/kg. Among the roughly 52 dose-escalation patients, around 20 had hepatocellular carcinoma, 15 or so melanoma, 9 renal cell carcinoma and 9 head and neck cancer. In the dose-escalation cohort, more than 75% of patients were male, and the mean age was around 60 years, with a range of about 23 to 90. Patients were allowed to have had prior anti-PD-1, anti-PD-L1 or anti-CTLA-4 therapy, and 40% of the dose-escalation patients had been treated with checkpoint inhibitors. Partial responses occurred in three dose-escalation patients, of whom one had hepatocellular carcinoma and two had cutaneous melanoma. The purpose of peripheral TCRbeta sequencing was to test whether ivuxolimab changed TCR sequence diversity and led to clonal T-cell expansion. The paper describes the monotherapy dose-escalation part (N = 52 patients) of the phase I trial of ivuxolimab. On the study overall, not on this receptor specifically: The antigen specificity of the clonally expanded peripheral T cells was not determined. Low levels of normalized T-cell clonal expansion were also seen in some patients who did not respond. At doses from 0.1 to 3.0 mg/kg, clonal expansion was seen in both CD4+ and CD8+ blood T cells between baseline and week 6. In the 0.1-3.0 mg/kg groups, partial responders had among the lowest normalized peripheral clonal expansion, particularly in CD8+ T cells. On average, CD8+ T cells showed more expanded clones than CD4+ T cells after ivuxolimab.

Points on this clone: What this receptor recognizes is not known. No base quality information exists; no much larger clone differs at one position.

Genomic DNA was extracted from sorted cells for sequencing of the TCRbeta CDR3 region. TCRbeta CDR3 regions were sequenced using the immunoSEQ Assay. TCRdb mirrors the immuneACCESS table, restricted to in-frame sequences. Some clones are absent from its copies; in checked studies, under half trace to an unresolved V gene, and the reason for the others is unknown. The sample contains roughly 50,000 clones, roughly 86% of them found a single time. 0.8% to 1% of the sample is taken by the ten largest. The trial excluded patients who had a history of autoimmune disease or who were on systemic immunosuppression. Peripheral blood for TCR sequencing was drawn from every dose cohort at baseline, at cycle 4 day 1 and at cycle 7 day 1. Samples were obtained from an open-label, multicenter, first-in-human phase I dose-escalation trial of ivuxolimab. The trial enrolled adults with locally advanced or metastatic head and neck squamous cell, hepatocellular, melanoma or renal cell carcinoma. CD4+ and CD8+ T cells were sorted separately from peripheral blood before TCR sequencing.

From a lookup of the germline V gene, CDR1 and CDR2 are MNHEY and SVGAGI. Germline trimming: 8 bases from V, 6 bases from J; junction bases outside gene matches: 7. The CDR3 numbers 13 residues from cysteine through phenylalanine. Only the CDR3 part of the read is kept: 39 bases, read in frame from the first base. This sample comprised CD4+ or CD8+ T cells sorted from blood, obtained in a trial of the OX40 agonist ivuxolimab. The V and J segments used are TRBV6-5 and TRBJ1-3, and TRBD1 matches 7 of the central bases. This TCR came from an adult with an advanced solid tumor such as melanoma, head and neck, liver or kidney cancer. The encoded CDR3 is CASGSTGSNTIYF. In nucleotide form, the sequence is TGTGCCAGCGGATCGACAGGGTCAAACACCATATATTTT.